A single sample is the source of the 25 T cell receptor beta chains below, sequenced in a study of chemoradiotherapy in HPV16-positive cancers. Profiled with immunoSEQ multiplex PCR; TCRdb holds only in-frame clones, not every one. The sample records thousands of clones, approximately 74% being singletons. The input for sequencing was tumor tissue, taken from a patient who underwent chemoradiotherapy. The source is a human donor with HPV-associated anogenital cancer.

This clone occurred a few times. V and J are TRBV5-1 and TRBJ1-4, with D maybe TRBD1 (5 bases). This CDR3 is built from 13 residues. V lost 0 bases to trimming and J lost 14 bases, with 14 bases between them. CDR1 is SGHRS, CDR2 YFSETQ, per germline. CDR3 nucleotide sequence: TGCGCCAGCAGCTTGGGGGGGAATAGAGTCCTGTTTTTT. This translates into CASSLGGNRVLFF.

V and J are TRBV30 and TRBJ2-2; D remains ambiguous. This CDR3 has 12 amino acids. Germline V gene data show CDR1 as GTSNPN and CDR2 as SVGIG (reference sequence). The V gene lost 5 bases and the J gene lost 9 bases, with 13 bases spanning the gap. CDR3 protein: CAWGNYPRELFF. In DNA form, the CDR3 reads TGTGCCTGGGGGAATTACCCGAGGGAGCTGTTTTTT.

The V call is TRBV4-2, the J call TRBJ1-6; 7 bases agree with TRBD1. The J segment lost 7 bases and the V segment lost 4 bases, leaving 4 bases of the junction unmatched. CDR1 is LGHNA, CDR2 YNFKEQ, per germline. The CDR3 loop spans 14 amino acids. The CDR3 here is CASSLTGRNSPLHF. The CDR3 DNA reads TGTGCCAGCAGCCTGACAGGGAGAAATTCACCCCTCCACTTT.

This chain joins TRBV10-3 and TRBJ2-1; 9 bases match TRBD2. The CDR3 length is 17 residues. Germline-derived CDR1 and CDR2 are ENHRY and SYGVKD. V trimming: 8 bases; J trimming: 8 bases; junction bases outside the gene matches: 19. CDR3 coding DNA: TGTGCCATCCAAAATTCCCCCGTTGGCGGGGGGGCCTATGAGCAGTTCTTC. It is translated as CAIQNSPVGGGAYEQFF.

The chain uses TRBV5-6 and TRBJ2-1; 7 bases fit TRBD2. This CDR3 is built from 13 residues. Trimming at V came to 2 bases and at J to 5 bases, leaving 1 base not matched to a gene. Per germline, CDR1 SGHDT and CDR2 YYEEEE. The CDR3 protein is CASSLAGHNEQFF. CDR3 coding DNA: TGTGCCAGCAGCTTAGCGGGGCACAATGAGCAGTTCTTC.

CDR3 region: CASSLPGTSGYEQYF. The CDR3 DNA sequence: TGTGCCAGCAGCCTACCCGGGACTAGCGGGTACGAGCAGTACTTC. V and J are TRBV5-4 and TRBJ2-7, with 12 bases matching TRBD2. V gave up 4 bases and J gave up 4 bases; unmatched junction bases: 6. CDR1 and CDR2 (germline): SGHNT, YYREEE (reference sequence). This CDR3 comprises 15 residues.

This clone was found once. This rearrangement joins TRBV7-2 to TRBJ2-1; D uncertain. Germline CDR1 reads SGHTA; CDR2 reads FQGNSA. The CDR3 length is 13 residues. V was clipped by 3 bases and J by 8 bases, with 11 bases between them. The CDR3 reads CASSLVSGDEQFF. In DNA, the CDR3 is TGTGCCAGCAGCTTGGTGTCCGGAGATGAGCAGTTCTTC.

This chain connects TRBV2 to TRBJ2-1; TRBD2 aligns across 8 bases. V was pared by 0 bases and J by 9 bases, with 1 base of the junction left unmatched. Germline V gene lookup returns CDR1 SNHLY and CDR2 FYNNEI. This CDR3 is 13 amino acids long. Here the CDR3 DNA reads TGTGCCAGCAGTGAAGCGGCGGGGGGTGAGCAGTTCTTC. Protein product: CASSEAAGGEQFF.

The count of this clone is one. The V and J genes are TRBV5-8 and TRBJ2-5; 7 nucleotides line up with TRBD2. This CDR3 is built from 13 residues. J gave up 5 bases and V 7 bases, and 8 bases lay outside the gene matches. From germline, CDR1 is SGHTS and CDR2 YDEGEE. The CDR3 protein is CASLGTILETQYF. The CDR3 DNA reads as TGTGCCAGCCTAGGGACTATTCTGGAGACCCAGTACTTC.

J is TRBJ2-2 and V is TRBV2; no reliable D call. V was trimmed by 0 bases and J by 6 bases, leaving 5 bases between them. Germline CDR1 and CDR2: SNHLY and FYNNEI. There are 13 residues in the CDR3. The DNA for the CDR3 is TGTGCCAGCAGTGAAGCGCTTTCCGGGGAGCTGTTTTTT. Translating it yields CASSEALSGELFF.

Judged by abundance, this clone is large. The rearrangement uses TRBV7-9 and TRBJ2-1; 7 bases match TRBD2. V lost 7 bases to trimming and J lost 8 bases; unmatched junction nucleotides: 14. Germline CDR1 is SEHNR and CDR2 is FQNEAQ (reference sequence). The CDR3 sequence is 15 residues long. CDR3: CASNLGGKGPDEQFF. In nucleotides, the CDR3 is TGTGCCAGCAATTTGGGGGGGAAAGGACCAGATGAGCAGTTCTTC.

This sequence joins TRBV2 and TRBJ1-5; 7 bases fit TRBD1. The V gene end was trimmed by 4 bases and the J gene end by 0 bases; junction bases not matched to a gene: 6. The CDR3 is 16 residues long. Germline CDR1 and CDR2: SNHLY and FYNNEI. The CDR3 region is CASSAGQEGSNQPQHF. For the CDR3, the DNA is TGTGCCAGCAGTGCCGGACAGGAAGGTAGCAATCAGCCCCAGCATTTT.

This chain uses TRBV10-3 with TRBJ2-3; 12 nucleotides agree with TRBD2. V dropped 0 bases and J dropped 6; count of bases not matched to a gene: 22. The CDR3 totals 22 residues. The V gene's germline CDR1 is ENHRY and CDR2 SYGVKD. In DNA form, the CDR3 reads TGTGCCATCAGTGAGTCGACTCGTTGGGCTAGCGGGGGGGCCTTACCTCTGGATACGCAGTATTTT. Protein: CAISESTRWASGGALPLDTQYF.

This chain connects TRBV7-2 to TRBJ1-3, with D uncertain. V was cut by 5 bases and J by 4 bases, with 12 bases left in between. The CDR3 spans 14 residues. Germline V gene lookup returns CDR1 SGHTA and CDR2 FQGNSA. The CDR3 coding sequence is TGTGCCAGCAGCATCCGACGGATGGGAAACACCATATATTTT. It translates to CASSIRRMGNTIYF.

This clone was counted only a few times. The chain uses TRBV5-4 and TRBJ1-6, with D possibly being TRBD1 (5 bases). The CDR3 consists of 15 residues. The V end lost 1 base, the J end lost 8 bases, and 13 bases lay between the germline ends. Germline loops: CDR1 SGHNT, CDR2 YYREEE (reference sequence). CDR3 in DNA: TGTGCCAGCAGCTTGAAAGGGGTTGAGGATTCACCCCTCCACTTT. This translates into CASSLKGVEDSPLHF.

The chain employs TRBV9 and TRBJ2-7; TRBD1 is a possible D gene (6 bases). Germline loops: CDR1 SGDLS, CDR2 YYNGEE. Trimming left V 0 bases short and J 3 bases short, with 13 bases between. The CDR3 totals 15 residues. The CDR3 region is CASSVVAGANYEQYF. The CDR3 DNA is TGTGCCAGCAGCGTAGTCGCAGGGGCCAACTACGAGCAGTACTTC.

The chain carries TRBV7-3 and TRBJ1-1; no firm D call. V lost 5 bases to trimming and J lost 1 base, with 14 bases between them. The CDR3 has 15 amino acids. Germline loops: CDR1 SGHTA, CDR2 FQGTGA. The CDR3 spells CASSRDRGKNTEAFF. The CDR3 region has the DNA TGTGCCAGCAGCCGGGATCGGGGAAAGAACACTGAAGCTTTCTTT.

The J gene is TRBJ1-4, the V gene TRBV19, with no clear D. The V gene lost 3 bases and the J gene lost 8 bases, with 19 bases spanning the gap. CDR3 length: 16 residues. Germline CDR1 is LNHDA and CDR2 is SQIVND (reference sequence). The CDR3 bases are TGTGCCAGTAGTATTTCAGCGCGCGGGTTTGAGGAAAAACTGTTTTTT. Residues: CASSISARGFEEKLFF.

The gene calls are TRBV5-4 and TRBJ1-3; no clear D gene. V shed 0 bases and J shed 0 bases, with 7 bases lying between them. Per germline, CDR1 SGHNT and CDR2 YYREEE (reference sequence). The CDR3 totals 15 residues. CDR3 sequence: CASSLEGNSGNTIYF. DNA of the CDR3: TGTGCCAGCAGCTTGGAAGGGAACTCTGGAAACACCATATATTTT. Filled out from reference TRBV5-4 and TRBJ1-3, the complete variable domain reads ETGVTQSPTHLIKTRGQQVTLRCSSQSGHNTVSWYQQALGQGPQFIFQYYREEENGRGNFPPRFSGLQFPNYSSELNVNALELDDSALYLCASSLEGNSGNTIYFGEGSWLTVV.

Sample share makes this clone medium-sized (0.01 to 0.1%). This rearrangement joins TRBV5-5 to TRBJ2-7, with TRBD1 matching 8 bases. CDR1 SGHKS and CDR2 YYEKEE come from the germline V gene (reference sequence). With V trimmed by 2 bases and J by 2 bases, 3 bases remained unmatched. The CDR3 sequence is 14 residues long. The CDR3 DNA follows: TGTGCCAGCAGCTTCTCGGGACAGGCCTACGAGCAGTACTTC. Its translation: CASSFSGQAYEQYF.

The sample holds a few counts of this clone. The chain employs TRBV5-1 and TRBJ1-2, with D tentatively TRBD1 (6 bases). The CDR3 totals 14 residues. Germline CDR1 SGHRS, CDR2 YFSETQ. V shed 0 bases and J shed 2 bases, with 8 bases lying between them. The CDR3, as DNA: TGCGCCAGCAGCTTGGGACAGGAGAACTATGGCTACACCTTC. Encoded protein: CASSLGQENYGYTF.

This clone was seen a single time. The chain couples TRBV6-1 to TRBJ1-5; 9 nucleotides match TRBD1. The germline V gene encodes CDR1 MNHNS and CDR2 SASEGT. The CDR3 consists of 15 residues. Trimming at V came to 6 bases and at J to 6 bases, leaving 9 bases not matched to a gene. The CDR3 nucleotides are TGTGCCAGCAGCGATCTGCGGGACAGGGTTCAGCCCCAGCATTTT. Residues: CASSDLRDRVQPQHF.

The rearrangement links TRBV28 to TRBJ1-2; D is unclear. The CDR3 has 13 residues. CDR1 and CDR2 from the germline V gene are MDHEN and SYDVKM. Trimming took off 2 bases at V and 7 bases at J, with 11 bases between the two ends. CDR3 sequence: CASSLDLGFGYTF. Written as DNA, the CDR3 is TGTGCCAGCAGTTTAGATTTAGGGTTTGGCTACACCTTC.

CDR3 sequence reads: CASSSRTGGAYNEQFF. The CDR3 DNA reads TGCGCCAGCAGCTCGCGGACAGGGGGGGCCTACAATGAGCAGTTCTTC. This sequence joins TRBV5-1 and TRBJ2-1, with TRBD1 identical over 10 bases. Germline loops: CDR1 SGHRS, CDR2 YFSETQ. V lost 3 bases and J lost 2; bases outside the gene matches: 5. The CDR3 is 16 amino acids.

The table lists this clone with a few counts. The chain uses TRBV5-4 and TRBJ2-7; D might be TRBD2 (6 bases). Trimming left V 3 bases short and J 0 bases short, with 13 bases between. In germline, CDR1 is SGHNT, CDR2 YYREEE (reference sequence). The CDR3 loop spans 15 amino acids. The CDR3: CASSSLFGGSYEQYF. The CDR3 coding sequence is TGTGCCAGCAGCTCCCTCTTCGGGGGCTCCTACGAGCAGTACTTC.